This entry features one T cell receptor (beta chain) sequence. Its antigen is as yet unknown. A read error may account for a junction end that differs from germline. Sequencing was performed with immunoSEQ multiplex PCR; in TCRdb, only in-frame clones are kept and a portion is missing. The table lists some 87,000 clones, 81% of them singletons. This sample is part of a study of a mutant IDH1 vaccine in newly diagnosed glioma. For the study at large: The timing of visit V12 was week 35, and that of visit V13 was week 47.

Findings and caveats of the study: Whatever changes occurred in top peripheral T cell clonotypes seemed unrelated to pseudoprogression.

In germline, CDR1 is SSHAT, CDR2 FNYEAQ (reference sequence). There are 18 residues in the CDR3. Indicated time point: week 47, end of study. In every dose of vaccine, 300 ug of mutant IDH1 20-mer peptide was given alongside topical imiquimod. Patients, over weeks 1, 3, 5, 7, 11, 15, 19 and 23, received a total of eight vaccinations. The study enrolled donors with new WHO grade 3 or 4 IDH1-mutant, ATRX-lost astrocytomas. The chain couples TRBV7-7 to TRBJ2-2; 14 bases are a match to TRBD2. The sequence derives from a man between 35 and 55 years old with glioma. The sequenced sample was PBMCs, obtained from a glioma patient whose treatment included an IDH1 peptide vaccine. The CDR3 loop is CASSSGTSGGSLTGELFF. The CDR3 DNA sequence: TGTGCTAGCAGCTCCGGGACTAGCGGGGGTTCCCTCACCGGGGAGCTGTTTTTT.